The next 27 T cell receptor beta chains were all read from a single sample in a study of T cell responses to AZD1222 COVID-19 vaccine. TCRdb's table, derived via immunoSEQ multiplex PCR, lists solely in-frame clones and lacks some. Among 130,000 or so clones listed, roughly nine tenths were seen once. The source was peripheral blood, collected on day 0 of AZD1222 vaccination. These receptors were collected from an adult in good health.

The genes are TRBV6-6 and TRBJ1-3; no reliable D call. The germline CDR1 and CDR2 sequences are MNHNY and SVGAGI (reference sequence). The length of the CDR3 is 14 residues. Between the trimmed V and J ends, which lost 5 bases and 2 bases, there was a span of 10 bases. Written as DNA, the CDR3 is TGTGCCAGCAGTACCCCAGAACCTGGAAACACCATATATTTT. Translating gives CASSTPEPGNTIYF.

The J gene is TRBJ1-4, the V gene TRBV19; TRBD1 matches at 8 bases. Germline V gene data show CDR1 as LNHDA and CDR2 as SQIVND (reference sequence). CDR3 length equals 15 residues. The junction had 5 bases not matched to a gene; V was cut back by 4 bases and J by 4 bases. CDR3: CASSTTGGINEKLFF. In DNA, the CDR3 is TGTGCCAGTAGTACAACAGGGGGAATTAATGAAAAACTGTTTTTT.

This sequence joins TRBV7-6 and TRBJ2-1; D gene uncertain. Trimming took 3 bases from V and 4 from J, leaving 16 bases between them. The length of the CDR3 is 16 residues. Germline V CDR1 and CDR2: SGHVS, FNYEAQ. CDR3 in DNA: TGTGCCAGCAGCTTGGGGTCGTTTCTATCGTACAATGAGCAGTTCTTC. This encodes CASSLGSFLSYNEQFF.

This clone was detected once. The V gene is TRBV28, the J gene TRBJ1-3; D is ambiguous. The CDR3 is made up of 13 amino acids. The V gene lost 10 bases and the J gene lost 7 bases, with 17 bases spanning the gap. The germline gives CDR1 MDHEN, CDR2 SYDVKM. The CDR3 DNA sequence: TGTGCCACCTCCCCGGGGAAGAGGAACACCATATATTTT. Amino acids: CATSPGKRNTIYF.

The genes are TRBV12-5 and TRBJ2-3, with TRBD2 matching 12 bases. The CDR3 loop spans 17 amino acids. Germline CDR1 reads LGHNT; CDR2 reads FRNRAP. The V and J ends lost 3 bases and 3 bases, in that order; junction bases with no gene match: 7. This CDR3 reads CASGLRTSGEETDTQYF. CDR3 DNA sequence: TGTGCTAGTGGTTTAAGGACTAGCGGGGAGGAGACAGATACGCAGTATTTT.

This chain connects TRBV15 to TRBJ1-2, with D possibly TRBD1 on 6 matching bases. Germline V gene sequence: CDR1 LNHNV, CDR2 YYDKDF (reference sequence). The CDR3 runs to 16 residues. Between the trimmed V and J ends, which lost 6 bases and 6 bases, there was a span of 23 bases. The CDR3 sequence is CATSPDRGGGPNGYTF. The CDR3 coding sequence is TGTGCCACCAGTCCCGATCGGGGGGGCGGCCCCAATGGCTACACCTTC. Based on the CDR3 plus reference TRBV15 and TRBJ1-2, the full variable domain is DAMVIQNPRYQVTQFGKPVTLSCSQTLNHNVMYWYQQKSSQAPKLLFHYYDKDFNNEADTPDNFQSRRPNTSFCFLDIRSPGLGDTAMYLCATSPDRGGGPNGYTFGSGTRLTVV.

The J gene is TRBJ2-1, the V gene TRBV29-1, with D tentatively TRBD1 (6 bases). Trimming cost V 7 bases and J 10 bases, with 20 bases left between them. The length of the CDR3 is 13 residues. The germline gives CDR1 SQVTM, CDR2 ANQGSEA. In DNA form, the CDR3 reads TGCAGCGGTTCAAGGGGTGGGCAGGGGGAGCAGTTCTTC. This gives the protein CSGSRGGQGEQFF.

This clone was seen once. This chain links TRBV6-5 with TRBJ1-6, with D tentatively TRBD1 (6 bases). Germline V gene sequence: CDR1 MNHEY, CDR2 SVGAGI. The CDR3 loop spans 15 amino acids. Trimming pared 7 bases from V and 5 bases from J, leaving 15 bases between. The CDR3 nucleotides are TGTGCCAGCAAAGCCCGGGACACACATAATTCACCCCTCCACTTT. Translated, it gives CASKARDTHNSPLHF.

The chain uses TRBV19 and TRBJ1-5; TRBD1 aligns across 9 bases. Germline CDR1 LNHDA, CDR2 SQIVND (reference sequence). There are 17 residues in the CDR3. V shed 5 bases and J 2 bases; nucleotides not matched to a gene: 10. The CDR3 DNA reads as TGTGCCAGTAGTTTACAACAGGGGGCCCGTGGCAATCAGCCCCAGCATTTT. It translates to CASSLQQGARGNQPQHF. Drawing the rest from reference TRBV19 and TRBJ1-5, the complete variable domain is DGGITQSPKYLFRKEGQNVTLSCEQNLNHDAMYWYRQDPGQGLRLIYYSQIVNDFQKGDIAEGYSVSREKKESFPLTVTSAQKNPTAFYLCASSLQQGARGNQPQHFGDGTRLSIL.

V gene TRBV7-9 combines with J gene TRBJ2-7; TRBD1 is a possible D gene (7 bases). The CDR3 extends over 15 amino acids. The germline V gene encodes CDR1 SEHNR and CDR2 FQNEAQ (reference sequence). V was pared by 3 bases and J by 6 bases, with 18 bases between. CDR3 bases: TGTGCCAGCAGCTTTTCGACAGGGTTGGGAGGCGAGCAGTACTTC. Its protein product is CASSFSTGLGGEQYF. The full variable domain, with the rest looked up from reference TRBV7-9 and TRBJ2-7, is DTGVSQNPRHKITKRGQNVTFRCDPISEHNRLYWYRQTLGQGPEFLTYFQNEAQLEKSRLLSDRFSAERPKGSFSTLEIQRTEQGDSAMYLCASSFSTGLGGEQYFGPGTRLTVT.

This clone was observed a single time. This chain uses TRBV20-1 with TRBJ1-2; D is perhaps TRBD1 (5 bases). The CDR3 covers 16 residues. The V gene's germline CDR1 is DFQATT and CDR2 SNEGSKA (reference sequence). The V and J ends lost 3 bases and 0 bases respectively, with 17 bases between them. The CDR3 spells CSASETRGGSNYGYTF. CDR3 DNA sequence: TGCAGTGCTAGTGAGACGAGGGGCGGTTCTAACTATGGCTACACCTTC.

The CDR3 nucleotides read TGTGCCATCAGTGAGGGGCGGGACAGGGACCAGCATTTT. This translates into CAISEGRDRDQHF. V gene TRBV10-3 combines with J gene TRBJ1-5; 9 bases map to TRBD1. Looked up from germline, CDR1 is ENHRY and CDR2 is SYGVKD. The V segment lost 2 bases and the J segment 12 bases; nucleotides outside the gene matches: 5. CDR3 length: 13 residues.

V gene TRBV28 combines with J gene TRBJ1-2, with 9 positions matching TRBD1. The V and J ends lost 10 bases and 5 bases, in that order; junction bases with no gene match: 14. Germline loops: CDR1 MDHEN, CDR2 SYDVKM. This CDR3 is 15 amino acids long. The chain's CDR3 is CATKLTGGFLYGYTF. The CDR3 DNA is TGTGCCACCAAACTTACAGGGGGCTTCCTATATGGCTACACCTTC.

The rearrangement joins TRBV30 to TRBJ1-5; no reliable D call. Germline CDR1 reads GTSNPN; CDR2 reads SVGIG (reference sequence). The germline V and J ends were trimmed by 2 bases and 5 bases, with 13 bases remaining between them. The length of the CDR3 is 14 residues. DNA of the CDR3: TGTGCCTGGAGTCGGGCCTTAATACATCAGCCCCAGCATTTT. Its translation: CAWSRALIHQPQHF.

The V gene is TRBV19, the J gene TRBJ1-5, with unresolved D. Germline-derived CDR1 and CDR2 are LNHDA and SQIVND (reference sequence). Trimming took off 2 bases at V and 3 bases at J, with 11 bases between the two ends. The CDR3 sequence is 15 residues long. CDR3 bases: TGTGCCAGTAGTATATCCTTTATCGACAATCAGCCCCAGCATTTT. Protein sequence: CASSISFIDNQPQHF.

The chain employs TRBV28 and TRBJ2-5; 12 positions agree with TRBD2. Germline-derived CDR1 and CDR2 are MDHEN and SYDVKM. This CDR3 has 16 residues. J gave up 5 bases and V 4 bases, and 8 bases lay outside the gene matches. DNA for the CDR3: TGTGCCAGCAGTTCGACTAGCGGGAGACGGTTGGAGACCCAGTACTTC. This sequence encodes CASSSTSGRRLETQYF. Supplemented by reference TRBV28 and TRBJ2-5, the full variable domain reads DVKVTQSSRYLVKRTGEKVFLECVQDMDHENMFWYRQDPGLGLRLIYFSYDVKMKEKGDIPEGYSVSREKKERFSLILESASTNQTSMYLCASSSTSGRRLETQYFGPGTRLLVL.

The chain links TRBV5-1 to TRBJ1-1, with TRBD1 matching over 7 bases. The CDR3 is made up of 16 amino acids. Germline V lookup: CDR1 SGHRS, CDR2 YFSETQ. The J segment lost 5 bases and the V segment lost 0 bases, leaving 10 bases of the junction unmatched. The DNA for the CDR3 is TGCGCCAGCAGCTTGGGACAGGGTAGATCGTTTACTGAAGCTTTCTTT. Protein product: CASSLGQGRSFTEAFF.

The chain couples TRBV6-5 to TRBJ1-1; D gene ambiguous. The CDR3 totals 14 residues. Trimming removed 10 bases at V and 0 bases at J, with 15 bases between. Germline values: CDR1 MNHEY, CDR2 SVGAGI. The CDR3: CATSSSYMNTEAFF. The CDR3 nucleotides are TGTGCCACAAGCAGCTCGTACATGAACACTGAAGCTTTCTTT.

The chain has TRBV3-1 (or the pseudogene TRBV3-2) and TRBJ1-3; D is uncertain. V was pared by 1 base and J by 9 bases, with 7 bases between. Germline values: CDR1 LGHDT, CDR2 YNNKEL (reference sequence). The CDR3 consists of 12 residues. The DNA for the CDR3 is TGTGCCAGCAGCCAAGGCCCCCCCACCATATATTTT. It codes for CASSQGPPTIYF.

The rearrangement links TRBV2 to TRBJ2-2; no firm D call. V shed 1 base and J shed 2 bases, with 8 bases lying between them. This CDR3 has 15 residues. Germline CDR1 and CDR2: SNHLY and FYNNEI. CDR3 region: CASSEVDPNTGELFF. CDR3 bases: TGTGCCAGCAGTGAAGTAGATCCCAACACCGGGGAGCTGTTTTTT.

The chain employs TRBV7-3 and TRBJ2-5, with D perhaps TRBD2 (6 bases). The germline CDR1 and CDR2 sequences are SGHTA and FQGTGA. CDR3 length: 13 residues. Trimming left V 3 bases short and J 4 bases short, with 9 bases between. The DNA of the CDR3 is TGTGCCAGCAGCTTTGGTAGCGGAGAGACCCAGTACTTC. Its protein product is CASSFGSGETQYF.

The CDR3 bases are TGCAGCGTTCGGGGGTACAGGGACGAGCAGTACTTC. Encoded protein: CSVRGYRDEQYF. The chain uses TRBV29-1 and TRBJ2-7, with D perhaps assigned TRBD1 or TRBD2 (6 bases each). Looked up from germline, CDR1 is SQVTM and CDR2 is ANQGSEA. The CDR3 covers 12 residues. V gave up 5 bases and J gave up 5 bases, with 13 bases separating them.

The rearrangement joins TRBV7-8 to TRBJ1-5, with 7 bases matching TRBD1. The J segment lost 3 bases and the V segment lost 5 bases, leaving 7 bases of the junction unmatched. The CDR3 length is 15 residues. Germline V gene data show CDR1 as SGHVS and CDR2 as FQNEAQ. This CDR3 reads CASSKTGIANQPQHF. In DNA, the CDR3 is TGTGCCAGCAGCAAGACAGGGATTGCCAATCAGCCCCAGCATTTT.

V gene TRBV4-1 combines with J gene TRBJ2-1; TRBD2 aligns across 10 bases. CDR1 is MGHRA and CDR2 is YSYEKL in the germline V gene. J was trimmed by 6 bases and V by 6 bases; bases with no gene match: 8. The CDR3 runs to 15 residues. DNA of the CDR3: TGCGCCAGCAGTCTTAGCGGGGGGTTATCCAATGAGCAGTTCTTC. This gives the protein CASSLSGGLSNEQFF.

This CDR3 is CASTQYGYTF. The CDR3 nucleotides are TGCGCCAGCACACAGTACGGCTACACCTTC. V usage is TRBV10-2 and J usage is TRBJ1-2; D is unclear. Germline CDR1 and CDR2: WSHSY and SAAADI. The CDR3 length is 10 residues. Trimming removed 7 bases from V and 8 bases from J, with 8 bases in between.

The chain joins TRBV11-2 to TRBJ2-5; D is perhaps TRBD1 (6 bases). The CDR3 is 12 residues long. V gave up 8 bases and J gave up 4 bases, with 11 bases separating them. Germline CDR1 is SGHAT and CDR2 is FQNNGV. This CDR3 is CASGPGVETQYF. The CDR3 coding sequence is TGTGCCAGCGGCCCAGGGGTAGAGACCCAGTACTTC.

V usage is TRBV5-1 and J usage is TRBJ1-1; 11 bases fit TRBD1. Germline CDR1 reads SGHRS; CDR2 reads YFSETQ. The CDR3 has 14 amino acids. The J segment lost 5 bases and the V segment lost 4 bases, leaving 4 bases of the junction unmatched. DNA of the CDR3: TGCGCCAGCAGCGGCGGGACAGGGGGAACTGAAGCTTTCTTT. It codes for CASSGGTGGTEAFF.